The rows below give T cell receptor beta chains drawn from one sample of a study of CD8 T cells in ankylosing spondylitis. TCRdb redid the calling of the 5' RACE reads with MiXCR, one entry per CDR3 protein. Of 340,000 or so distinct CDR3 sequences listed, over 12% are singletons. The source material was blood, either unsorted or a sorted T cell fraction (not recorded which). The receptor source for this set is a male donor with ankylosing spondylitis or in good health (not recorded which). Both conserved end residues are part of each CDR3. The order of the fields is clone size, V gene, J gene, D gene, CDR3 DNA, CDR3 protein. D genes are given only for firm matches. Where a row states a size, it is once, few, many or the class of an expanded clone; other rows omit it.

abundance: NA; v_gene: TRBV5-1; j_gene: TRBJ2-1; d_gene: NA; CDR3nt: TGCGCCAGCGCCCCTCAAGGGCTGAGCTCCTACAATGAGCAGTTCTTC; CDR3aa: CASAPQGLSSYNEQFF
abundance: many; v_gene: TRBV3-1; j_gene: TRBJ1-3; d_gene: NA; CDR3nt: TGTGCCAGCAGCCCCAGGGGTCCGGCTGGAAACACCATATATTTT; CDR3aa: CASSPRGPAGNTIYF
abundance: NA; v_gene: TRBV20-1; j_gene: TRBJ2-7; d_gene: NA; CDR3nt: TGCAGTGGGACGCGCGCGGGGAAAGCCTACGAGCAGTACTTC; CDR3aa: CSGTRAGKAYEQYF
abundance: few; v_gene: TRBV4-2; j_gene: TRBJ2-1; d_gene: NA; CDR3nt: TGTGCCAGCAGCCAAGCCCTCTGGGGGGAGCAGTTCTTC; CDR3aa: CASSQALWGEQFF
abundance: few; v_gene: TRBV3-1; j_gene: TRBJ2-5; d_gene: NA; CDR3nt: TGTGCCACCGGGGTTAATCGGGGAGAGACCCAGTACTTC; CDR3aa: CATGVNRGETQYF
abundance: NA; v_gene: TRBV6-4; j_gene: TRBJ1-1; d_gene: NA; CDR3nt: TGTGCCAGCAGGGACAGTCTGAACACTGAAGCTTTCTTT; CDR3aa: CASRDSLNTEAFF
abundance: NA; v_gene: TRBV5-1; j_gene: TRBJ1-2; d_gene: NA; CDR3nt: TGCGCCAGCAGGGCCGAGGGCTATGGCTACACCTTC; CDR3aa: CASRAEGYGYTF
abundance: NA; v_gene: TRBV5-1; j_gene: TRBJ2-1; d_gene: NA; CDR3nt: TGCGCCAGCAAACAAGCGGGCCACTCCTACAATGAGCAGTTCTTC; CDR3aa: CASKQAGHSYNEQFF
abundance: many; v_gene: TRBV25-1; j_gene: TRBJ1-6; d_gene: TRBD1; CDR3nt: TGTGCCAGCCGGACAGGGGACAATTCACCCCTCCACTTT; CDR3aa: CASRTGDNSPLHF
abundance: NA; v_gene: TRBV12-3/TRBV12-4; j_gene: TRBJ1-1; d_gene: NA; CDR3nt: TGTGCCAGCAGTTGGATAGGGCGCCAAGCTTTCTTT; CDR3aa: CASSWIGRQAFF
abundance: NA; v_gene: TRBV5-6; j_gene: TRBJ2-4; d_gene: NA; CDR3nt: TGTGCCAGCAGCTTGACTAAGGTTATCGAAAACATTCAGTACTTC; CDR3aa: CASSLTKVIENIQYF
abundance: few; v_gene: TRBV12-3/TRBV12-4; j_gene: TRBJ2-7; d_gene: NA; CDR3nt: TGTGCCAGCAGTTTTAGGATCACGGCAGACTACGAGCAGTACTTC; CDR3aa: CASSFRITADYEQYF
abundance: once; v_gene: TRBV5-1; j_gene: TRBJ2-6; d_gene: NA; CDR3nt: TGCGCCAGCAGCGGAACAGGACACTCTGGGGCCAACGTCCTGACTTTC; CDR3aa: CASSGTGHSGANVLTF
abundance: NA; v_gene: TRBV14; j_gene: TRBJ2-7; d_gene: TRBD2; CDR3nt: TGTGCCAGCAGCCAAGCAGCGGGAGGGGTGTACGAGCAGTACTTC; CDR3aa: CASSQAAGGVYEQYF
abundance: few; v_gene: TRBV27; j_gene: TRBJ1-2; d_gene: TRBD1; CDR3nt: TGTGCCAGCAGTACGGGACAGGGACGGGAGATCGGCTACACCTTC; CDR3aa: CASSTGQGREIGYTF
abundance: NA; v_gene: TRBV20-1; j_gene: TRBJ2-3; d_gene: NA; CDR3nt: TGCAGTGCTGGGGATATGGACGGAAATACGCAGTATTTT; CDR3aa: CSAGDMDGNTQYF
abundance: NA; v_gene: TRBV4-1; j_gene: TRBJ2-1; d_gene: NA; CDR3nt: TGCGCCAGCAGCCGTACCTCGATGGCGGGGGCCGCCTTCTCCTACAATGAGCAGTTCTTC; CDR3aa: CASSRTSMAGAAFSYNEQFF
abundance: many; v_gene: TRBV10-3; j_gene: TRBJ1-2; d_gene: NA; CDR3nt: TGTGCCATCAGTGGAGAACCCAGGGAGGGCTACACCTTC; CDR3aa: CAISGEPREGYTF